The 16 T cell receptor beta chains given below trace back to one sample, sequenced in a study of Ad26.COV2.S vaccination and SARS-CoV-2 variants. Assay: immunoSEQ multiplex PCR; the TCRdb copy retains only in-frame clones and omits some. The sample includes 500,000 or so clones, approximately 88% of them seen just once. This sample's treatment: roughly 18 received Ad26.COV2.S at low or high dose, single or two shots; roughly five received placebo; per-sample allocation not given. Sampling occurred on day 63 after the first vaccine or placebo injection. The material was peripheral blood, obtained in a trial of Ad26.COV2.S vaccine versus placebo. Source of these receptors: a person aged 18-65 years who received the Ad26.COV2.S COVID-19 vaccine or a placebo.

V gene TRBV19 combines with J gene TRBJ1-2, with D hard to call. V was trimmed by 3 bases and J by 4 bases, leaving 6 bases between them. This CDR3 is built from 12 residues. Per the germline V gene, CDR1 is LNHDA and CDR2 is SQIVND (reference sequence). The CDR3 nucleotides are TGTGCCAGTAGTATGCAGTTCTATGGCTACACCTTC. It encodes CASSMQFYGYTF.

CDR3 in amino acids: CASSLAAQSSYNEQFF. DNA of the CDR3: TGTGCCAGCAGCCTAGCGGCTCAAAGCTCCTACAATGAGCAGTTCTTC. This rearrangement joins TRBV7-3 to TRBJ2-1; TRBD2 aligns across 7 bases. This CDR3 region has 16 residues. V dropped 5 bases and J dropped 0; count of bases not matched to a gene: 7. Germline V gene lookup returns CDR1 SGHTA and CDR2 FQGTGA. Full variable domain (missing parts from reference TRBV7-3 and TRBJ2-1): GAGVSQTPSNKVTEKGKYVELRCDPISGHTALYWYRQSLGQGPEFLIYFQGTGAADDSGLPNDRFFAVRPEGSVSTLKIQRTERGDSAVYLCASSLAAQSSYNEQFFGPGTRLTVL.

The chain combines TRBV9 with TRBJ2-7, with D tentatively TRBD1 or TRBD2 (5 bases each). The germline gives CDR1 SGDLS, CDR2 YYNGEE. Trimming removed 6 bases at V and 0 bases at J, with 10 bases between. The CDR3 sequence is 13 residues long. This chain's CDR3 is CASNSGSSYEQYF. As DNA, the CDR3 is TGTGCCAGCAATTCAGGGAGCTCCTACGAGCAGTACTTC.

V gene TRBV7-2 combines with J gene TRBJ2-1; tentative D call: TRBD2 (5 bases). Germline V lookup: CDR1 SGHTA, CDR2 FQGNSA. Trimming took 5 bases from V and 2 from J, leaving 13 bases between them. CDR3 size: 15 residues. CDR3 residues: CASSLVSGAYNEQFF. CDR3 coding DNA: TGTGCCAGCAGCCTAGTAAGCGGAGCCTACAATGAGCAGTTCTTC. Filled out from reference TRBV7-2 and TRBJ2-1, the complete variable domain reads GAGVSQSPSNKVTEKGKDVELRCDPISGHTALYWYRQSLGQGLEFLIYFQGNSAPDKSGLPSDRFSAERTGGSVSTLTIQRTQQEDSAVYLCASSLVSGAYNEQFFGPGTRLTVL.

The rearrangement uses TRBV5-8 and TRBJ1-3; D is unclear. The CDR3 has 13 amino acids. The V and J ends lost 5 bases and 0 bases respectively, with 6 bases between them. Germline-derived CDR1 and CDR2 are SGHTS and YDEGEE. The CDR3 DNA sequence: TGTGCCAGCAGGACTAGCTCTGGAAACACCATATATTTT. It specifies CASRTSSGNTIYF.

The chain couples TRBV4-1 to TRBJ1-3; TRBD1 might be the D (6 bases). The V gene's germline CDR1 is MGHRA and CDR2 YSYEKL. The CDR3 is made up of 17 amino acids. The ends were cut back, 5 bases at V and 0 bases at J, with 17 bases in the middle. CDR3 region: CASSGPRGPNSGNTIYF. The CDR3 coding sequence is TGCGCCAGCAGCGGACCCAGGGGTCCTAACTCTGGAAACACCATATATTTT.

This CDR3 is CAWRNPPNEQFF. Written as DNA, the CDR3 is TGTGCCTGGAGGAACCCCCCGAATGAGCAGTTCTTC. This chain joins TRBV30 and TRBJ2-1; the D is unclear. Trimming removed 3 bases at V and 7 bases at J, with 10 bases between. The CDR3 spans 12 residues. The germline CDR1 and CDR2 sequences are GTSNPN and SVGIG (reference sequence). The whole variable domain, filled in from reference TRBV30 and TRBJ2-1, reads SQTIHQWPATLVQPVGSPLSLECTVEGTSNPNLYWYRQAAGRGLQLLFYSVGIGQISSEVPQNLSASRPQDRQFILSSKKLLLSDSGFYLCAWRNPPNEQFFGPGTRLTVL.

This chain uses TRBV2 with TRBJ1-1, with a possible D match to TRBD1 (5 bases). The CDR3 runs to 14 residues. The V gene lost 5 bases and the J gene lost 5 bases, with 15 bases spanning the gap. Germline V CDR1 and CDR2: SNHLY, FYNNEI. In DNA form, the CDR3 reads TGTGCCAGCAGTCGCAGGGAAACGTCGACTGAAGCTTTCTTT. This encodes CASSRRETSTEAFF.

The count of this clone is one. The chain recombines TRBV28 with TRBJ2-1; 7 bases agree with TRBD2. The V segment lost 8 bases and the J segment 4 bases; nucleotides outside the gene matches: 8. The V gene's germline CDR1 is MDHEN and CDR2 SYDVKM. CDR3 length: 14 amino acids. The CDR3 sequence: CASRGGWAYNEQFF. The CDR3 nucleotides are TGTGCCAGCCGCGGGGGTTGGGCTTACAATGAGCAGTTCTTC.

This chain links TRBV27 with TRBJ2-7, with no clear D. This CDR3 is built from 12 residues. V shed 11 bases and J shed 4 bases, with 15 bases lying between them. Germline lookup yields CDR1 MNHEY and CDR2 SMNVEV (reference sequence). Written as DNA, the CDR3 is TGTGCCGTGGGCCTAAACCTTTACGAGCAGTACTTC. The encoded protein is CAVGLNLYEQYF.

The chain joins TRBV19 to TRBJ2-1; 7 positions agree with TRBD1. Germline assignment: CDR1 LNHDA and CDR2 SQIVND (reference sequence). V lost 5 bases to trimming and J lost 0 bases; unmatched junction nucleotides: 4. There are 15 residues in the CDR3. The CDR3 is CASSAAGGSYNEQFF. The CDR3 nucleotides are TGTGCCAGTAGTGCCGCAGGGGGCTCCTACAATGAGCAGTTCTTC.

This clone was observed a few times. The chain joins TRBV9 to TRBJ2-2, with D possibly matching TRBD2 (6 bases). Germline-derived CDR1 and CDR2 are SGDLS and YYNGEE. The ends were cut back, 5 bases at V and 4 bases at J, with 15 bases in the middle. This CDR3 has 15 amino acids. The CDR3 protein is CASSTTGLGTGELFF. CDR3 sequence (DNA): TGTGCCAGCAGTACCACGGGACTCGGCACCGGGGAGCTGTTTTTT. The full variable domain, in which reference TRBV9 and TRBJ2-2 provide the parts outside the CDR3, is DSGVTQTPKHLITATGQRVTLRCSPRSGDLSVYWYQQSLDQGLQFLIQYYNGEERAKGNILERFSAQQFPDLHSELNLSSLELGDSALYFCASSTTGLGTGELFFGEGSRLTVL.

Here the CDR3 DNA reads TGTGCCAGCAGCCATGATGCGGGAGCTCACAATGAGCAGTTCTTC. This codes for CASSHDAGAHNEQFF. The V and J genes are TRBV7-9 and TRBJ2-1; 7 bases are shared with TRBD2. The CDR3 totals 15 residues. V trimming: 5 bases; J trimming: 5 bases; junction bases outside the gene matches: 9. Looked up from germline, CDR1 is SEHNR and CDR2 is FQNEAQ (reference sequence).

V gene TRBV3-1 (or the pseudogene TRBV3-2) combines with J gene TRBJ1-5, with D perhaps matching TRBD1 (5 bases). The CDR3 is 15 residues long. Trimming removed 4 bases from V and 6 bases from J, with 16 bases in between. CDR1 and CDR2 (germline): LGHDT, YNNKEL (reference sequence). CDR3 protein: CASSPSGDRRQPQHF. Here the CDR3 DNA reads TGTGCCAGCAGCCCTAGTGGGGACCGTCGTCAGCCCCAGCATTTT.

The V gene is TRBV6-1, the J gene TRBJ2-4, with D unclear. The germline V and J ends were trimmed by 1 base and 1 base, with 11 bases remaining between them. Germline V gene sequence: CDR1 MNHNS, CDR2 SASEGT. The CDR3 is made up of 16 amino acids. The CDR3 region is CASSEVVVAAKNIQYF. CDR3 nucleotide sequence: TGTGCCAGCAGTGAAGTGGTGGTCGCGGCCAAAAACATTCAGTACTTC.

V is TRBV3-1 (or the pseudogene TRBV3-2) and J is TRBJ2-1; no firm D call. The ends were cut back, 1 base at V and 4 bases at J, with 11 bases in the middle. The CDR3 has 15 residues. Germline CDR1 LGHDT, CDR2 YNNKEL (reference sequence). CDR3 region: CASSQGVVRYNEQFF. CDR3 DNA sequence: TGTGCCAGCAGCCAAGGGGTAGTAAGGTACAATGAGCAGTTCTTC.